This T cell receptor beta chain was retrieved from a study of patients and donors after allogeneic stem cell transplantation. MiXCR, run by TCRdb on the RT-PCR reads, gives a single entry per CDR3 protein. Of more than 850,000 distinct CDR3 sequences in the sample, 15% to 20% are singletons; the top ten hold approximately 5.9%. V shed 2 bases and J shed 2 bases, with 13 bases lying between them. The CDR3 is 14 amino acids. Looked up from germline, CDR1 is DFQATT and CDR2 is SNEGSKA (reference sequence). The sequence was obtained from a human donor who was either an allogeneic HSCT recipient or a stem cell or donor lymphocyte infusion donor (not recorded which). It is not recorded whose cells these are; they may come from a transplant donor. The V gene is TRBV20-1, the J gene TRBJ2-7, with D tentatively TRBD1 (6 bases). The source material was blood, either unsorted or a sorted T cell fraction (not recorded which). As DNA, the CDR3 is TGCAGTGCTAGAAGGCCAGGGGTTACCTACGAGCAGTACTTC. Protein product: CSARRPGVTYEQYF.